Listed here are 18 T cell receptor beta chains from one sample, sequenced in a study of blood T cell repertoires in COVID-19. Some clones are missing from TCRdb's copy, which holds only in-frame ones; the method was immunoSEQ multiplex PCR. The data show fewer than 500,000 clones, nearly 90% seen once. The sample consisted of PBMCs or T cells enriched from blood (not recorded which). The receptor source for this set is a young woman with acute COVID-19.

The chain uses TRBV7-8 and TRBJ2-4; D not resolved. The CDR3 covers 14 residues. With 1 base removed from V and 8 bases from J, the gap between germline ends came to 12 bases. The germline gives CDR1 SGHVS, CDR2 FQNEAQ. Here the CDR3 reads CASSLDPGMHIQYF. The CDR3 coding sequence is TGTGCCAGCAGCTTAGATCCGGGTATGCACATTCAGTACTTC.

This chain connects TRBV7-2 to TRBJ2-2; TRBD1 agrees at 7 bases. The CDR3 runs 13 residues. J lost 4 bases, V lost 5 bases, and 1 base had no gene match. Germline V gene data show CDR1 as SGHTA and CDR2 as FQGNSA. CDR3: CASSGTATGELFF. Here the CDR3 DNA reads TGTGCCAGCAGCGGGACAGCCACCGGGGAGCTGTTTTTT.

This clone was seen a few times. This sequence joins TRBV19 and TRBJ1-2; perhaps TRBD1 as D (6 bases). Trimming took off 4 bases at V and 2 bases at J, with 11 bases between the two ends. In germline, CDR1 is LNHDA, CDR2 SQIVND (reference sequence). The CDR3 covers 14 residues. This CDR3 is CASSSRTDNYGYTF. CDR3 nucleotides: TGTGCCAGTAGTAGTCGGACAGACAACTATGGCTACACCTTC.

The chain has TRBV19 and TRBJ2-7; the D gene is possibly TRBD1 (5 bases). The CDR3 totals 14 residues. CDR1 is LNHDA, CDR2 SQIVND, per germline (reference sequence). V was shortened by 4 bases and J by 5 bases, with 15 bases between the two germline ends. CDR3 amino acids: CASSRRQSNHEQYF. The CDR3 DNA reads TGTGCCAGTAGTAGAAGACAGAGTAACCACGAGCAGTACTTC.

This chain links TRBV6-6 with TRBJ2-1; 9 bases map to TRBD1. Germline V CDR1 and CDR2: MNHNY, SVGAGI (reference sequence). This CDR3 spans 17 amino acids. The trim removed 8 bases at V and 0 bases at J, leaving 11 bases unmatched. CDR3 in DNA: TGTGCCAGCGGTCGGACAGGGGAGAAGGGCTCCTACAATGAGCAGTTCTTC. This gives the protein CASGRTGEKGSYNEQFF.

This clone was detected once. V usage is TRBV11-3 and J usage is TRBJ2-7, with D tentatively TRBD2 (5 bases). This CDR3 region has 13 residues. Germline assignment: CDR1 SGHNT and CDR2 YENEEA. V lost 4 bases and J lost 4, with 11 bases in between. CDR3 sequence reads: CASSYGDRYEQYF. The CDR3 DNA reads as TGTGCCAGCAGCTACGGGGATAGGTACGAGCAGTACTTC. The full variable domain, with the rest looked up from reference TRBV11-3 and TRBJ2-7, is EAGVVQSPRYKIIEKKQPVAFWCNPISGHNTLYWYLQNLGQGPELLIRYENEEAVDDSQLPKDRFSAERLKGVDSTLKIQPAELGDSAVYLCASSYGDRYEQYFGPGTRLTVT.

The V and J genes are TRBV7-2 and TRBJ1-1; 10 bases align to TRBD1. Germline assignment: CDR1 SGHTA and CDR2 FQGNSA. V dropped 3 bases and J dropped 2; count of bases not matched to a gene: 3. The CDR3 loop spans 15 amino acids. The CDR3 DNA sequence: TGTGCCAGCAGCTTCGGGGACAGGGGTAACACTGAAGCTTTCTTT. Translated, it gives CASSFGDRGNTEAFF.

The chain links TRBV10-1 to TRBJ2-1; TRBD1 aligns across 10 bases. This CDR3 region has 15 residues. Germline V gives CDR1 WNHNN, CDR2 SYGVQD (reference sequence). V lost 2 bases and J lost 4; bases outside the gene matches: 2. CDR3 sequence (DNA): TGCGCCAGCAGTGAGGGGACAGGGGAATACAATGAGCAGTTCTTC. Protein: CASSEGTGEYNEQFF.

This sequence joins TRBV11-2 and TRBJ2-7, with 8 bases fitting TRBD1. The germline gives CDR1 SGHAT, CDR2 FQNNGV. CDR3 length: 16 residues. V lost 4 bases and J lost 4; bases outside the gene matches: 12. The CDR3 region has the DNA TGTGCCAGCAGCTCGACATGGACAGGGAAAGAGTACGAGCAGTACTTC. This encodes CASSSTWTGKEYEQYF. Full variable domain (missing parts from reference TRBV11-2 and TRBJ2-7): EAGVAQSPRYKIIEKRQSVAFWCNPISGHATLYWYQQILGQGPKLLIQFQNNGVVDDSQLPKDRFSAERLKGVDSTLKIQPAKLEDSAVYLCASSSTWTGKEYEQYFGPGTRLTVT.

V gene TRBV4-1 combines with J gene TRBJ2-6, with a possible D match to TRBD2 (6 bases). Germline CDR1 reads MGHRA; CDR2 reads YSYEKL. CDR3 length: 17 amino acids. V was clipped by 0 bases and J by 4 bases, with 13 bases between them. CDR3 sequence reads: CASSQDRRGTGANVLTF. CDR3 in DNA: TGCGCCAGCAGCCAAGATAGGCGGGGTACGGGGGCCAACGTCCTGACTTTC.

This chain joins TRBV5-1 and TRBJ2-5; D is perhaps TRBD2 (6 bases). Germline loops: CDR1 SGHRS, CDR2 YFSETQ. The CDR3 length is 11 residues. Between the trimmed V and J ends, which lost 5 bases and 4 bases, there was a span of 6 bases. CDR3: CASRGGETQYF. The CDR3 nucleotides are TGCGCCAGCAGGGGAGGAGAGACCCAGTACTTC.

The chain has TRBV10-1 and TRBJ2-7; a possible D gene is TRBD2 (6 bases). The CDR3 has 15 residues. V lost 5 bases and J 1 base, leaving 15 bases between the germline ends. The V gene's germline CDR1 is WNHNN and CDR2 SYGVQD (reference sequence). The CDR3 loop is CASSLGGASSYEQYF. Here the CDR3 DNA reads TGCGCCAGCAGTTTAGGCGGGGCGAGTTCCTACGAGCAGTACTTC.

The V and J genes are TRBV7-9 and TRBJ2-1, with 11 positions matching TRBD2. CDR3 size: 17 residues. Germline loops: CDR1 SEHNR, CDR2 FQNEAQ (reference sequence). V lost 4 bases and J lost 6; bases outside the gene matches: 11. This CDR3 reads CASSSNWVSGRGNEQFF. CDR3 sequence (DNA): TGTGCCAGCAGCTCCAATTGGGTTAGCGGGAGGGGCAATGAGCAGTTCTTC.

The chain has TRBV3-1 (or the pseudogene TRBV3-2) and TRBJ2-5, with a weak D call TRBD2 (6 bases). Deletions cut 3 bases from V and 1 base from J, with 21 bases between. The CDR3 extends over 18 amino acids. Germline lookup yields CDR1 LGHDT and CDR2 YNNKEL (reference sequence). The CDR3 protein is CASSHKLRSSGLQETQYF. For the CDR3, the DNA is TGTGCCAGCAGCCACAAACTTCGGAGTTCGGGACTCCAAGAGACCCAGTACTTC.

The chain has TRBV18 and TRBJ1-1; no clear D. Trimming shortened V by 5 bases and J by 1 base, and 8 bases separated the two germline ends. CDR3 size: 13 residues. The V gene's germline CDR1 is KGHSH and CDR2 LQKENI. CDR3 DNA: TGTGCCAGCTCAACCACACAGAACACTGAAGCTTTCTTT. Its translation is CASSTTQNTEAFF.

The CDR3 DNA sequence: TGTGCCAGCAGTGAACAAGCGGGAGTGCCCAATGAGCAGTTCTTC. This gives the protein CASSEQAGVPNEQFF. The J gene is TRBJ2-1, the V gene TRBV6-1; 8 positions agree with TRBD2. Germline CDR1 is MNHNS and CDR2 is SASEGT. CDR3 length: 15 amino acids. V lost 2 bases, J lost 6 bases, and 6 bases stayed unmatched.

This chain links TRBV29-1 with TRBJ2-3, with 8 positions matching TRBD2. The V and J ends lost 1 base and 2 bases, in that order; junction bases with no gene match: 8. Germline V gives CDR1 SQVTM, CDR2 ANQGSEA. CDR3 length equals 16 residues. The DNA for the CDR3 is TGCAGCGTTGAAGCTTCGGGACTAGTTTTCACAGATACGCAGTATTTT. Amino acids: CSVEASGLVFTDTQYF.

The chain uses TRBV5-1 and TRBJ1-2, with 9 bases matching TRBD1. CDR3 size: 16 residues. J gave up 4 bases and V 0 bases, and 7 bases lay outside the gene matches. Germline V gene data show CDR1 as SGHRS and CDR2 as YFSETQ. The CDR3 DNA follows: TGCGCCAGCAGCTTGGAACCCGGGACAGGGCCCTATGGCTACACCTTC. The encoded protein is CASSLEPGTGPYGYTF.